One TCR beta chain is described in this entry. Some clones are missing from TCRdb's copy, which holds only in-frame ones; the method was immunoSEQ multiplex PCR. The data contain a few hundred thousand clones, about 90% of them singletons. The sample comes from a study of blood T cell repertoires in COVID-19. Study at large: Among Cohort 3 donors, those recovered had two negative PCRs, clearance, or symptom resolution. The United States, Italy and Spain were the sources of the acute and convalescent COVID-19 samples.

Living in about two dozen US areas, the participants were between roughly 18 and 89 years of age. Cohorts were based on clinical histories the participants reported. The CDR3 totals 16 residues. Germline V lookup: CDR1 LNHDA, CDR2 SQIVND (reference sequence). V was shortened by 6 bases and J by 5 bases, with 22 bases between the two germline ends. This receptor was obtained from a man aged 40-50 years in a cohort exposed to, infected with or recovered from COVID-19 (not recorded which). The chain uses TRBV19 and TRBJ1-1, with D tentatively TRBD1 (5 bases). Sample: PBMCs or T cells enriched from blood (not recorded which). CDR3 protein: CASSPPGRGSRTEAFF. The CDR3 bases are TGTGCCAGTAGCCCTCCAGGGCGGGGGAGTAGGACTGAAGCTTTCTTT.